One sample yielded the 14 T cell receptor beta chains listed below, sequenced in a study of blood T cell repertoires in COVID-19. Sequencing used immunoSEQ multiplex PCR; TCRdb keeps in-frame clones, though not all of them. The data contain under 150,000 clones, approximately 88% of them seen just once; the ten biggest clones take up roughly 8.1%. Material: peripheral blood. The receptors were sampled from a middle-aged woman with acute or convalescent COVID-19.

J is TRBJ1-2 and V is TRBV9, with D possibly matching TRBD1 (5 bases). The CDR3 totals 16 residues. V was shortened by 0 bases and J by 1 base, with 13 bases between the two germline ends. Germline values: CDR1 SGDLS, CDR2 YYNGEE. The CDR3 DNA is TGTGCCAGCAGCGTAGGGGCCCAGGGCTATAACTATGGCTACACCTTC. Translation gives CASSVGAQGYNYGYTF.

The rearrangement uses TRBV7-3 and TRBJ2-7, with TRBD1 matching over 11 bases. V shed 2 bases, J shed 3 bases, and the junction held 3 bases outside the gene matches. In germline, CDR1 is SGHTA, CDR2 FQGTGA. The CDR3 consists of 15 residues. CDR3 protein: CASSLSGTGGYEQYF. The CDR3 nucleotides are TGTGCCAGCAGCTTATCTGGGACAGGGGGCTACGAGCAGTACTTC. The full variable domain, with the rest looked up from reference TRBV7-3 and TRBJ2-7, is GAGVSQTPSNKVTEKGKYVELRCDPISGHTALYWYRQSLGQGPEFLIYFQGTGAADDSGLPNDRFFAVRPEGSVSTLKIQRTERGDSAVYLCASSLSGTGGYEQYFGPGTRLTVT.

This clone has only one observation. This rearrangement joins TRBV21-1 to TRBJ1-1; the D call TRBD1 from the table was never checked on the DNA. TRBV21-1 is flagged as a pseudogene. There are 13 residues in the CDR3. The CDR3 reads CASSKVPQVRAFF. The CDR3 bases are TGTGCCAGCAGCAAAGTCCCCCAGGTCAGGGCTTTCTTT.

The chain couples TRBV5-1 to TRBJ1-1; 7 nucleotides align to TRBD1. The CDR3 loop spans 13 amino acids. The V gene's germline CDR1 is SGHRS and CDR2 YFSETQ. V gave up 4 bases and J gave up 4 bases; unmatched junction bases: 4. CDR3 DNA sequence: TGCGCCAGCAGCCAGGGGGTGACCACTGAAGCTTTCTTT. It specifies CASSQGVTTEAFF.

This rearrangement joins TRBV5-1 to TRBJ2-1; TRBD2 aligns across 9 bases. This CDR3 has 15 residues. Per germline, CDR1 SGHRS and CDR2 YFSETQ. V trimming: 4 bases; J trimming: 9 bases; junction bases outside the gene matches: 11. CDR3 in DNA: TGCGCCAGCAGCACCTTGCCGGGACTAGCTTTTGAGCAGTTCTTC. Residues: CASSTLPGLAFEQFF.

V and J are TRBV6-6 and TRBJ1-5; 7 nucleotides match TRBD1. Germline CDR1 reads MNHNY; CDR2 reads SVGAGI (reference sequence). Trimming removed 7 bases from V and 2 bases from J; junction bases left unmatched: 8. The CDR3 runs 15 residues. DNA of the CDR3: TGTGCCAGCACCCAGACGACAGGGCGCAATCAGCCCCAGCATTTT. This gives the protein CASTQTTGRNQPQHF.

The V call is TRBV20-1, the J call TRBJ2-5; weak D call: TRBD2 (5 bases). The CDR3 extends over 14 amino acids. Trimming removed 3 bases from V and 4 bases from J, with 15 bases in between. Germline loops: CDR1 DFQATT, CDR2 SNEGSKA (reference sequence). CDR3 coding DNA: TGCAGTGCTAGTCCAGGAGGTAGGGCAGAGACCCAGTACTTC. This sequence encodes CSASPGGRAETQYF.

The chain recombines TRBV7-3 with TRBJ1-6; TRBD1 matches at 8 bases. The J segment lost 7 bases and the V segment lost 4 bases, leaving 12 bases of the junction unmatched. This CDR3 comprises 17 residues. The germline CDR1 and CDR2 sequences are SGHTA and FQGTGA. CDR3 residues: CASSSVDKTGENSPLHF. Written as DNA, the CDR3 is TGTGCCAGCAGCTCAGTCGATAAGACAGGGGAAAATTCACCCCTCCACTTT.

The V call is TRBV19, the J call TRBJ1-1; 9 bases match TRBD1. The CDR3 covers 14 residues. Trimming cost V 7 bases and J 1 base; bases outside gene matches: 4. Germline CDR1 and CDR2: LNHDA and SQIVND (reference sequence). The CDR3 loop is CASIGGQGNTEAFF. In nucleotides, the CDR3 is TGTGCCAGTATTGGGGGACAGGGGAACACTGAAGCTTTCTTT.

A remark on this clone: The junction departs from germline at one end; a sequencing error may be responsible. The same CDR3 can be traced to other DNA sequences in this sample. The chain uses TRBV5-1 and TRBJ2-7, with 9 positions matching TRBD1. Germline V gene sequence: CDR1 SGHRS, CDR2 YFSETQ. This CDR3 is 14 amino acids long. CDR3 in amino acids: CASSEQGAPYEQYF. The CDR3 coding sequence is TGCGCCAGCAGCGAACAGGGGGCTCCCTACGAACAGTACTTC.

The V call is TRBV5-4, the J call TRBJ2-7, with a weak D call TRBD2 (6 bases). With 3 bases removed from V and 5 bases from J, the gap between germline ends came to 18 bases. This CDR3 has 15 amino acids. CDR1 and CDR2 (germline): SGHNT, YYREEE (reference sequence). CDR3 sequence: CASSSWTGLPHEQYF. The DNA for the CDR3 is TGTGCCAGCAGCTCCTGGACGGGACTGCCTCACGAGCAGTACTTC.

The chain combines TRBV6-6 with TRBJ1-2, with unresolved D. The CDR3 extends over 15 amino acids. Trimming cost V 2 bases and J 1 base, with 11 bases left between them. Germline values: CDR1 MNHNY, CDR2 SVGAGI (reference sequence). The CDR3 is CASSYKDFYNYGYTF. The CDR3 DNA reads as TGTGCCAGCAGTTACAAGGACTTTTATAACTATGGCTACACCTTC.

The rearrangement uses TRBV6-2 or TRBV6-3 and TRBJ2-5; 8 positions match TRBD2. The V and J ends lost 2 bases and 4 bases, in that order; junction bases with no gene match: 3. There are 14 residues in the CDR3. CDR1 is MNHEY and CDR2 is SVGEGT in the germline V gene. The chain's CDR3 is CASSYAGGRETQYF. DNA for the CDR3: TGTGCCAGCAGTTACGCGGGGGGCAGAGAGACCCAGTACTTC.

V and J are TRBV5-1 and TRBJ2-3; 8 bases map to TRBD2. Per germline, CDR1 SGHRS and CDR2 YFSETQ. Losses at the gene ends were 4 bases for V and 3 bases for J; bases not matched to a gene: 10. CDR3 length: 16 amino acids. CDR3 in amino acids: CASSAQSSGGTDTQYF. In DNA, the CDR3 is TGCGCCAGCAGCGCACAATCCAGCGGGGGAACAGATACGCAGTATTTT.